This TCR beta chain was captured by sequencing in a study of blood T cell repertoires in COVID-19. Study overall: The origin of the acute and convalescent COVID-19 samples was the United States, Italy and Spain.

Per the original methods: Counts of nucleated cells, estimated from reference gene primer amplification, were obtained. Assay used: immunoSEQ multiplex PCR; TCRdb lists only in-frame clones, some missing. V, J and clone size derive from that table, while D and trimming were established from the DNA sequence. The sample yields 450,000 to 500,000 clones, approximately 85% seen once. CDR1 LGHDT and CDR2 YNNKEL come from the germline V gene (reference sequence). V lost 0 bases, J lost 3 bases, and 7 bases lay in between. The CDR3 is 14 amino acids. This TCR derives from a human donor in a cohort sampled during active COVID-19. The sample consisted of peripheral blood. This sequence joins TRBV3-1 (or the pseudogene TRBV3-2) and TRBJ2-3; D not resolved. The CDR3 region is CASSQEQFTDTQYF. CDR3 in DNA: TGTGCCAGCAGCCAAGAACAGTTTACAGATACGCAGTATTTT.